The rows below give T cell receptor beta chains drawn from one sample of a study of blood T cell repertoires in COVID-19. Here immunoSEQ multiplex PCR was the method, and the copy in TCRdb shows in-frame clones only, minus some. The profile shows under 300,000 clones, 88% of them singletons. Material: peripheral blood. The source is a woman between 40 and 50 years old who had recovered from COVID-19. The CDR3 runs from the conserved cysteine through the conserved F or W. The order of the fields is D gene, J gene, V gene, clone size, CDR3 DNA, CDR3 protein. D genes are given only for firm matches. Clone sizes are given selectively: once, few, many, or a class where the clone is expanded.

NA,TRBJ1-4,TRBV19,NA,TGTGCCAGTAGGTTTCGGGGTTTAACTAATGAAAAACTGTTTTTT,CASRFRGLTNEKLFF
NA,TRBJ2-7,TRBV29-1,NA,TGCAGCGTTGGGGTAGGGACACCGAGCTCCTACGAGCAGTACTTC,CSVGVGTPSSYEQYF
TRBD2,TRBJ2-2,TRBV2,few,TGTGCCAGCAGGACACTAGCGGGGGGGTCGAACACCGGGGAGCTGTTTTTT,CASRTLAGGSNTGELFF
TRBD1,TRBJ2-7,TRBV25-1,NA,TGTGCCAGCAGCCGGGACAGTCTTGAGCAGTACTTC,CASSRDSLEQYF
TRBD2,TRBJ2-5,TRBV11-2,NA,TGTGCCAGCAGCTTCCGGGGGGGCCAAGAGACCCAGTACTTC,CASSFRGGQETQYF
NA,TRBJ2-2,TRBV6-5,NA,TGTGCCAGCAGGAGGGATTTCGACACCGGGGAGCTGTTTTTT,CASRRDFDTGELFF
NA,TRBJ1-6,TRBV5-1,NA,TGCGCCAGCAGCTTTGGACAGCCAAATTCACCCCTCCACTTT,CASSFGQPNSPLHF
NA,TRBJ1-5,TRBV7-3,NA,TGTGCCAGCAGCTTCGGTTGGAATCAGCCCCAGCATTTT,CASSFGWNQPQHF
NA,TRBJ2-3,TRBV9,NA,TGTGCCAGCAGCGTAGACGGTAGCGGAATCATCACAGATACGCAGTATTTT,CASSVDGSGIITDTQYF
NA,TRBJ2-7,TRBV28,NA,TGTGCCAGCAGCCGCCCGAACACAGGGCTCGAGCAGTACTTC,CASSRPNTGLEQYF
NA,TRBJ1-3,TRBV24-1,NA,TGTGCCACCAGTGATTCGAGGGGGACATTGAACACCATATATTTT,CATSDSRGTLNTIYF
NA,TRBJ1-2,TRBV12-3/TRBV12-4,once,TGTGCCAGCAGCCTCAGGGTTCCGACTGGCTACACCTTC,CASSLRVPTGYTF
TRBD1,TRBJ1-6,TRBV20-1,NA,TGCAGTGCTAGTCCAGGGGGCTATAATTCACCCCTCCACTTT,CSASPGGYNSPLHF
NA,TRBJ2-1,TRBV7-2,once,TGTGCCAGCACGCGGAGCTCCTACAATGAGCAGTTCTTC,CASTRSSYNEQFF
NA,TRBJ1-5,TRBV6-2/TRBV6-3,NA,TGTGCCAGCAGTGCCCTCGGGTATGGTGCCAGGGCCTATAGCAATCAGCCCCAGCATTTT,CASSALGYGARAYSNQPQHF
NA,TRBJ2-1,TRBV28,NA,TGTGCCAGCAGTGGGGAAGGGGGGGACCGCAATGAGCAGTTCTTC,CASSGEGGDRNEQFF
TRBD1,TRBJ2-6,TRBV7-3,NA,TGTGCCAGCAGCTCTCAATCGGGACAGACTGGGGCCAACGTCCTGACTTTC,CASSSQSGQTGANVLTF
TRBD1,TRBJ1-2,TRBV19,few,TGTGCCAGTAACCCCGGACAGGGGGCGCGAGGCTACACCTTC,CASNPGQGARGYTF
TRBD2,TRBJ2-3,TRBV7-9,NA,TGTGCCAGCAGCTTAGTGGCGGGGGGGTCGGATACGCAGTATTTT,CASSLVAGGSDTQYF
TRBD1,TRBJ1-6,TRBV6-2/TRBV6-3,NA,TGTGCCAGCAGCCGCACCGGGACAGGGAAAGGTTCACCCCTCCACTTT,CASSRTGTGKGSPLHF
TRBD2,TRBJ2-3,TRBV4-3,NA,TGCGCCAGCAGCCGAGGGACTAGCGACACAGATACGCAGTATTTT,CASSRGTSDTDTQYF
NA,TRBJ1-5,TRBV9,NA,TGTGCCAGCAGCGTAGGAGGCAGAAATCAGCCCCAGCATTTT,CASSVGGRNQPQHF
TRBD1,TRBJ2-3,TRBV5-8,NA,TGTGCCAGCAGCCCGGGACAGGGGGTCTCCACAGATACGCAGTATTTT,CASSPGQGVSTDTQYF
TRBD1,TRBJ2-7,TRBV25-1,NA,TGTGCCAGCAAGGGACAGGGGGTCTCCTACGAGCAGTACTTC,CASKGQGVSYEQYF
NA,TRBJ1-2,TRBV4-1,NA,TGCGCCAGCAGCCAAGTTTATAACGGAGGGCGGGGTGGCTACACCTTC,CASSQVYNGGRGGYTF
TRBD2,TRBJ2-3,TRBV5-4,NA,TGTGCCAGCAGCTCCCTAGCGGAAACCCGGGATACGCAGTATTTT,CASSSLAETRDTQYF
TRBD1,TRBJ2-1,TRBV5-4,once,TGTGCCAGCAGCCAGGGACAGGGGGCCAGCAATGAGCAGTTCTTC,CASSQGQGASNEQFF
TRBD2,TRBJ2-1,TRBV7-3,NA,TGTGCCAGCAGCTTAACGCGGGAGAACCAGTTCTTC,CASSLTRENQFF
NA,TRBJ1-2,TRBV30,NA,TGTGCCTGGAGCCCCGGGACTTCCGAGGGAGGCTACACCTTC,CAWSPGTSEGGYTF
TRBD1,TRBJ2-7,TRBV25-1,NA,TGTGCCAGCAGCGCTGAAATCGGGACAGGGATTTCCTACGAGCAGTACTTC,CASSAEIGTGISYEQYF
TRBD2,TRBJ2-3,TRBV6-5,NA,TGTGCCAGCATGCGGGGGGTGAGCACAGATACGCAGTATTTT,CASMRGVSTDTQYF
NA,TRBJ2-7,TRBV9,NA,TGTGCCAGCAGCGCGGAGGGCGGCAGTCCCTCCTACGAGCAGTACTTC,CASSAEGGSPSYEQYF
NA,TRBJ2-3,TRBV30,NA,TGTGCCTGGAGCAAACGGGAGCGAGATACGCAGTATTTT,CAWSKRERDTQYF
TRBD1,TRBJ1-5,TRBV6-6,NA,TGTGCCAGCAGTCCGCCGCCTAGGACAGGGGGCGCATATAGCAATCAGCCCCAGCATTTT,CASSPPPRTGGAYSNQPQHF
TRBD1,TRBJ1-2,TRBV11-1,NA,TGTGCCAGCAGCGCGCATAACAGGGGATATGGCTACACCTTC,CASSAHNRGYGYTF
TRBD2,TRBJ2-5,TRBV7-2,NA,TGTGCCAGCAGCCCTAGAGAGTCTAGCGGGAGTGGCGAGACCCAGTACTTC,CASSPRESSGSGETQYF
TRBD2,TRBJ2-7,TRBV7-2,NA,TGTGCCAGCAGCTTAGTCCTAGCGGGAGGCTCAGGCGAGCAGTACTTC,CASSLVLAGGSGEQYF
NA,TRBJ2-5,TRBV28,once,TGTGCCAGCAGTTTTGGGGGGACAGCACAAGAGACCCAGTACTTC,CASSFGGTAQETQYF
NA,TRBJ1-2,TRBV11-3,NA,TGTGCCAGCAGCTCAGGAGGGAACTATGGCTACACCTTC,CASSSGGNYGYTF
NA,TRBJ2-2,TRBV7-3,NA,TGTGCCAGCAGCTTAAATGCAGGGGCCACCGGGGAGCTGTTTTTT,CASSLNAGATGELFF
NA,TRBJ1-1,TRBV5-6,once,TGTGCCAGCAGCTTGAAAGCGGGCACTGAAGCTTTCTTT,CASSLKAGTEAFF
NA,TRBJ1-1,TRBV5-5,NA,TGTGCCAGCAGCCAACAGACAGGGAACACTGAAGCTTTCTTT,CASSQQTGNTEAFF
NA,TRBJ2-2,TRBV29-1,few,TGCAGCGTTCGGTGGGCTGGATACACCGGGGAGCTGTTTTTT,CSVRWAGYTGELFF
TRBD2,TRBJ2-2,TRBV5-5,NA,TGTGCCAGCAGCCTGGTAGCGGGAGTTACCGGGGAGCTGTTTTTT,CASSLVAGVTGELFF
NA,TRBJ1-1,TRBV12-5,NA,TGTGCTAGTGGTTTGGACTTAAACCCTGAAGCTTTCTTT,CASGLDLNPEAFF
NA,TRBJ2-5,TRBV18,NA,TGTGCCAGCTCACCTTTAGCGGACCAAGAGACCCAGTACTTC,CASSPLADQETQYF